One sample yielded the 20 T cell receptor beta chains listed below, sequenced in a study of T-cell memory formation after mild COVID-19. TCRdb reprocessed the 5' RACE reads with MiXCR, giving one entry per CDR3 protein. The data show about 470,000 distinct CDR3 sequences, 18% seen once. Sequenced sample: PBMCs or a T cell subset sorted from them (not recorded which). The source of these receptors is an adult woman who had mild COVID-19 (a few samples of this study predate the infection). Cell type and time point are not known.

The chain joins TRBV24-1 to TRBJ2-2; D unclear. Per germline, CDR1 KGHDR and CDR2 SFDVKD. The CDR3 has 13 amino acids. Trimming cost V 5 bases and J 1 base, with 4 bases left between them. The CDR3 spells CATSAMNTGELFF. CDR3 sequence (DNA): TGTGCCACCAGTGCCATGAACACCGGGGAGCTGTTTTTT.

The chain is built from TRBV29-1 and TRBJ2-5, with D uncertain. Germline-derived CDR1 and CDR2 are SQVTM and ANQGSEA. The CDR3 is 13 amino acids. Trimming took off 4 bases at V and 5 bases at J, with 14 bases between the two ends. The CDR3 loop is CSVGPLREETQYF. Written as DNA, the CDR3 is TGCAGCGTTGGCCCTCTCCGAGAGGAGACCCAGTACTTC.

The CDR3 DNA sequence: TGCGCCAGCAGCCTTGAGGTGGGGGGGAACACTGAAGCTTTCTTT. Its protein product is CASSLEVGGNTEAFF. This chain connects TRBV4-1 to TRBJ1-1; perhaps TRBD1 as D (5 bases). CDR1 and CDR2 from the germline V gene are MGHRA and YSYEKL. The V end lost 4 bases, the J end lost 1 base, and 13 bases lay between the germline ends. The CDR3 runs 15 residues.

This clonotype was found a few times. V usage is TRBV4-2 and J usage is TRBJ2-1, with D possibly matching TRBD2 (6 bases). The CDR3 spans 15 residues. Trimming shortened V by 4 bases and J by 5 bases, and 15 bases separated the two germline ends. Germline values: CDR1 LGHNA, CDR2 YNFKEQ. In nucleotides, the CDR3 is TGTGCCAGCAGCCCCTACGGGGACTTTCACAATGAGCAGTTCTTC. This sequence encodes CASSPYGDFHNEQFF.

This chain links TRBV7-2 with TRBJ1-1, with D possibly being TRBD1 (5 bases). This CDR3 contains 13 residues. Trimming stripped 2 bases from V and 7 bases from J, with 11 bases between. Per germline, CDR1 SGHTA and CDR2 FQGNSA. In DNA form, the CDR3 reads TGTGCCAGCAGCTTAAGTTGGGGGGGTGAAGCTTTCTTT. Protein sequence: CASSLSWGGEAFF. Variable domain in full (rest from reference TRBV7-2 and TRBJ1-1): GAGVSQSPSNKVTEKGKDVELRCDPISGHTALYWYRQSLGQGLEFLIYFQGNSAPDKSGLPSDRFSAERTGGSVSTLTIQRTQQEDSAVYLCASSLSWGGEAFFGQGTRLTVV.

This clonotype came up a few times. This chain links TRBV11-2 with TRBJ2-1, with D unresolved. The CDR3 extends over 15 amino acids. Germline CDR1 is SGHAT and CDR2 is FQNNGV. The V and J ends lost 5 bases and 0 bases respectively, with 11 bases between them. The CDR3 region is CASSTSPSSYNEQFF. CDR3 sequence (DNA): TGTGCCAGCAGCACCAGCCCGAGCTCCTACAATGAGCAGTTCTTC.

This chain connects TRBV5-1 to TRBJ1-2; the match to TRBD1 covers 8 bases. The CDR3 is 15 amino acids. With V trimmed by 4 bases and J by 0 bases, 5 bases remained unmatched. Per the germline V gene, CDR1 is SGHRS and CDR2 is YFSETQ. This chain's CDR3 is CASSAQTGANYGYTF. CDR3 nucleotide sequence: TGCGCCAGCAGCGCTCAGACAGGGGCTAACTATGGCTACACCTTC.

This clonotype has ten or more counts. The rearrangement joins TRBV5-1 to TRBJ2-5; D gene uncertain. V was trimmed by 1 base and J by 2 bases, leaving 6 bases between them. The CDR3 has 13 amino acids. Germline values: CDR1 SGHRS, CDR2 YFSETQ. The CDR3 spells CASSLRRQETQYF. The DNA of the CDR3 is TGCGCCAGCAGCTTGCGAAGGCAAGAGACCCAGTACTTC.

J is TRBJ1-1 and V is TRBV5-1; a possible D gene is TRBD1 (5 bases). Germline V gene data show CDR1 as SGHRS and CDR2 as YFSETQ. V lost 0 bases, J lost 4 bases, and 19 bases lay in between. This CDR3 contains 17 residues. The CDR3 DNA reads as TGCGCCAGCAGCTTGGCGGGTGGGGGACCTCGTACCACTGAAGCTTTCTTT. Encoded protein: CASSLAGGGPRTTEAFF.

V is TRBV20-1 and J is TRBJ1-1; the D gene is possibly TRBD1 (5 bases). Trimming cost V 3 bases and J 0 bases, with 8 bases left between them. Germline V gene data show CDR1 as DFQATT and CDR2 as SNEGSKA (reference sequence). CDR3 size: 13 residues. The CDR3 sequence is CSARTDMNTEAFF. Written as DNA, the CDR3 is TGCAGTGCTAGGACAGACATGAACACTGAAGCTTTCTTT.

The chain carries TRBV4-1 and TRBJ2-5; 10 positions agree with TRBD1. After removal of 3 bases from V and 3 bases from J, the junction contained 1 base not matched to a gene. The V gene's germline CDR1 is MGHRA and CDR2 YSYEKL. This CDR3 comprises 14 residues. The CDR3 sequence: CASSQDRGEETQYF. For the CDR3, the DNA is TGCGCCAGCAGCCAGGACAGGGGGGAAGAGACCCAGTACTTC.

V usage is TRBV24-1 and J usage is TRBJ2-5, with a weak D call TRBD1 (5 bases). The germline gives CDR1 KGHDR, CDR2 SFDVKD. Trimming took off 4 bases at V and 5 bases at J, with 13 bases between the two ends. The CDR3 extends over 14 amino acids. The CDR3 is CATSDPGRAETQYF. The CDR3, as DNA: TGTGCCACCAGTGACCCAGGCAGGGCGGAGACCCAGTACTTC.

This clonotype was recorded a few times. The chain is built from TRBV7-2 and TRBJ1-2; D gene uncertain. V lost 7 bases and J lost 1, with 4 bases in between. This CDR3 has 11 amino acids. The germline CDR1 and CDR2 sequences are SGHTA and FQGNSA. The CDR3 DNA reads as TGTGCCAGCACGAGTAACTATGGCTACACCTTC. As protein: CASTSNYGYTF.

A few counts support this clonotype. V usage is TRBV7-2 and J usage is TRBJ1-2, with TRBD1 as a possible D gene (6 bases). The ends were cut back, 5 bases at V and 5 bases at J, with 18 bases in the middle. The germline gives CDR1 SGHTA, CDR2 FQGNSA. This CDR3 region has 15 residues. The CDR3 sequence: CASSALLYREYGYTF. CDR3 coding DNA: TGTGCCAGCAGCGCCCTACTTTACAGGGAATATGGCTACACCTTC.

There are a few counts of this clonotype. The chain is built from TRBV27 and TRBJ1-6, with unresolved D. CDR3 length: 15 residues. Trimming pared 4 bases from V and 7 bases from J, leaving 14 bases between. Germline V lookup: CDR1 MNHEY, CDR2 SMNVEV (reference sequence). CDR3 bases: TGTGCCAGCAGTTCTACCCCGGCGTGGAATTCACCCCTCCACTTT. Translating it yields CASSSTPAWNSPLHF.

The chain recombines TRBV20-1 with TRBJ2-4, with 8 bases that match TRBD1. CDR1 is DFQATT, CDR2 SNEGSKA, per germline (reference sequence). The CDR3 totals 15 residues. After removal of 6 bases from V and 4 bases from J, the junction contained 11 bases not matched to a gene. The CDR3 is CSAHSLDRVKNIQYF. As DNA, the CDR3 is TGCAGTGCCCATTCTTTGGACAGGGTAAAAAACATTCAGTACTTC.

The chain joins TRBV2 to TRBJ2-1; possibly TRBD1 for D (6 bases). V was trimmed by 3 bases and J by 4 bases, leaving 10 bases between them. Germline V gives CDR1 SNHLY, CDR2 FYNNEI. The length of the CDR3 is 14 residues. The CDR3 is CASSEATGYNEQFF. The DNA for the CDR3 is TGTGCCAGCAGTGAGGCGACAGGATACAATGAGCAGTTCTTC. The full variable domain, in which reference TRBV2 and TRBJ2-1 provide the parts outside the CDR3, is EPEVTQTPSHQVTQMGQEVILRCVPISNHLYFYWYRQILGQKVEFLVSFYNNEISEKSEIFDDQFSVERPDGSNFTLKIRSTKLEDSAMYFCASSEATGYNEQFFGPGTRLTVL.

This clonotype showed up just a few times. V and J are TRBV24-1 and TRBJ2-3, with D tentatively TRBD1 (6 bases). CDR1 and CDR2 (germline): KGHDR, SFDVKD. The CDR3 is 15 residues long. Trimming removed 7 bases from V and 2 bases from J, with 15 bases in between. This CDR3 reads CATSDTGRPTDTQYF. In DNA form, the CDR3 reads TGTGCCACCAGCGATACAGGGCGCCCCACAGATACGCAGTATTTT.

This clonotype has more than one count but fewer than ten. The chain recombines TRBV7-3 with TRBJ2-1; D tentatively fits TRBD1 or TRBD2 (5 bases each). Trimming stripped 5 bases from V and 1 base from J, with 9 bases between. Germline CDR1 and CDR2: SGHTA and FQGTGA. There are 14 residues in the CDR3. For the CDR3, the DNA is TGTGCCAGCAGCCGGGACCCATCCTACAATGAGCAGTTCTTC. Its translation: CASSRDPSYNEQFF.

This clonotype occurred many times. The chain is built from TRBV6-5 and TRBJ1-2; 8 bases fit TRBD1. The CDR3 loop spans 14 amino acids. The V gene's germline CDR1 is MNHEY and CDR2 SVGAGI. V was pared by 6 bases and J by 4 bases, with 7 bases of the junction left unmatched. CDR3 sequence: CASRDREAGYGYTF. DNA for the CDR3: TGTGCCAGCAGGGACAGGGAGGCGGGCTATGGCTACACCTTC.